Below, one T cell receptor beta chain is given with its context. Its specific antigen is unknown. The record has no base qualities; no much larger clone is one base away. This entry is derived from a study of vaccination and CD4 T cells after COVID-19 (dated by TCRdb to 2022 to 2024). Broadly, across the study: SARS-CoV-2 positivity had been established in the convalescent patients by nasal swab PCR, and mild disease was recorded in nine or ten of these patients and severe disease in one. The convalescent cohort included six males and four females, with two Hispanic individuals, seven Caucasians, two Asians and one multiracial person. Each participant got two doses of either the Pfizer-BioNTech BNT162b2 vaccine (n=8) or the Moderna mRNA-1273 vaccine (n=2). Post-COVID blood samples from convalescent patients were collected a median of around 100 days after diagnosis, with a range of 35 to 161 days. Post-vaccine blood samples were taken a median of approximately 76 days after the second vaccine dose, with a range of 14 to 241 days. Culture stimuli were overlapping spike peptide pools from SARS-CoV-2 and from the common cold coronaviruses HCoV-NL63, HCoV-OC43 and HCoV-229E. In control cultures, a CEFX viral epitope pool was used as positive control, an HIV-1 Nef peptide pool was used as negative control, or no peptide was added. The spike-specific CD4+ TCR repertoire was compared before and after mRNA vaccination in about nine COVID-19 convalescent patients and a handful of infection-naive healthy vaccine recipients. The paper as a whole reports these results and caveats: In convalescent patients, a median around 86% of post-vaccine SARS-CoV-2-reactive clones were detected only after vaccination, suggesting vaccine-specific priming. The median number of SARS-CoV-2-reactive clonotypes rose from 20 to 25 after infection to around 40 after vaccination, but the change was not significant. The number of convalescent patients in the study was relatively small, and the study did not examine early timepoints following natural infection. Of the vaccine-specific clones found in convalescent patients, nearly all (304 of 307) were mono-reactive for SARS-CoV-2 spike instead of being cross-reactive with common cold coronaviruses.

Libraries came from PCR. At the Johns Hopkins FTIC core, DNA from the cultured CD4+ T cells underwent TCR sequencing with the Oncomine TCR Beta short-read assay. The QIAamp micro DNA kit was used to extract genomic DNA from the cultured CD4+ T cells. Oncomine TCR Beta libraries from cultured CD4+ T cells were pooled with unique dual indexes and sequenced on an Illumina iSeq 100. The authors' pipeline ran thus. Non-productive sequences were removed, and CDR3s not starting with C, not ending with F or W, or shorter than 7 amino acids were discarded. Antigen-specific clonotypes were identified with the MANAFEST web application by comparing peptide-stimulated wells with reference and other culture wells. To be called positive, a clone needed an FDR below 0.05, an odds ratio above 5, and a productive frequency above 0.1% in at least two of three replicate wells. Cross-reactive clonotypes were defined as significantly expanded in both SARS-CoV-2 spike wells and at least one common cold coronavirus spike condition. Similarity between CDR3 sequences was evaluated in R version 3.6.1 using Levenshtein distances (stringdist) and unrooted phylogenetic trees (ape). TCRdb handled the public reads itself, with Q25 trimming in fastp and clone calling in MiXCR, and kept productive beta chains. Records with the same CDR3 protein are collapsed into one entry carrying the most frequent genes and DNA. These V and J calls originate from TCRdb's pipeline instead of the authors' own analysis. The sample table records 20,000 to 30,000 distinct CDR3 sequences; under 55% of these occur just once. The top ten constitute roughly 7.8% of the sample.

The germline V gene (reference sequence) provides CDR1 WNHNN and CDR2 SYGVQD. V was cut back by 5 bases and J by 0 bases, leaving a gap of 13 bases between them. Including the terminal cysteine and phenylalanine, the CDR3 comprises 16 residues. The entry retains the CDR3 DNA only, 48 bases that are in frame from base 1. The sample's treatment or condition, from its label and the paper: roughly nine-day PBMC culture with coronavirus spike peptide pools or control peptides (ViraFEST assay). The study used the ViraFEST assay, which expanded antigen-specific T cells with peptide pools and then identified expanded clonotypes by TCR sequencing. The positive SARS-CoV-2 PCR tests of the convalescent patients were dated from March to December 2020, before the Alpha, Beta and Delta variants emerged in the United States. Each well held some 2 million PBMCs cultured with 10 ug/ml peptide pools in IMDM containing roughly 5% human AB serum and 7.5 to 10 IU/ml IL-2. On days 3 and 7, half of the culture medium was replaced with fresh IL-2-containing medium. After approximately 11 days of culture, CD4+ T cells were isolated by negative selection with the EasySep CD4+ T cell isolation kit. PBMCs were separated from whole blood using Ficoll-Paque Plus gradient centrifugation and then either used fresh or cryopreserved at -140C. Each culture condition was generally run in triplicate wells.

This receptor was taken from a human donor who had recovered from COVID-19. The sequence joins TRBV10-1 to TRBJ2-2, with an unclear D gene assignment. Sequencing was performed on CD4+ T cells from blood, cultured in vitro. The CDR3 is CASSPNRASNTGELFF. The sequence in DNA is TGCGCCAGCAGTCCGAACAGAGCCTCGAACACCGGGGAGCTGTTTTTT.